These 21 T cell receptor beta chains came from one sample sequenced in a study of beta chain features in type 1 diabetes. As every portion of the isolated RNA was reverse transcribed, the sequencing read expressed TCRB transcripts. Sequencing used immunoSEQ multiplex PCR; TCRdb keeps in-frame clones, though not all of them. The table shows around 300,000 clones, with roughly 8% occurring only once. Material for sequencing was central memory CD4+ T cells from blood. Source of these receptors: a woman aged 18-30 years in good health.

This sequence joins TRBV18 and TRBJ2-7; 9 bases map to TRBD1. With V trimmed by 1 base and J by 4 bases, 11 bases remained unmatched. This CDR3 spans 17 amino acids. Per germline, CDR1 KGHSH and CDR2 LQKENI. CDR3 residues: CASSPLYGTGQYYEQYF. The CDR3 bases are TGTGCCAGCTCACCACTTTACGGGACAGGGCAATATTACGAGCAGTACTTC.

Only a few counts were recorded for this clone. The chain carries TRBV7-9 and TRBJ2-7; 8 nucleotides align to TRBD2. V lost 4 bases to trimming and J lost 4 bases; unmatched junction nucleotides: 3. The CDR3 totals 13 residues. Germline V gene data show CDR1 as SEHNR and CDR2 as FQNEAQ (reference sequence). CDR3 in DNA: TGTGCCAGCAGCTCTAGCGGGCCTTACGAGCAGTACTTC. Translation gives CASSSSGPYEQYF.

This clone was seen more than once but under ten times. This rearrangement joins TRBV5-1 to TRBJ2-1; D gene unclear. CDR3 length: 15 amino acids. V lost 0 bases and J lost 0, with 7 bases in between. Germline V gene lookup returns CDR1 SGHRS and CDR2 YFSETQ. For the CDR3, the DNA is TGCGCCAGCAGCTTGGCTTACTCCTCCTACAATGAGCAGTTCTTC. Residues: CASSLAYSSYNEQFF.

This chain uses TRBV10-3 with TRBJ1-2; D might be TRBD1 (6 bases). Germline-derived CDR1 and CDR2 are ENHRY and SYGVKD. The CDR3 extends over 14 amino acids. Trimming took off 0 bases at V and 8 bases at J, with 13 bases between the two ends. CDR3 protein: CAISESTGSGGYTF. CDR3 in DNA: TGTGCCATCAGTGAGTCGACAGGTTCGGGAGGCTACACCTTC.

V and J are TRBV5-1 and TRBJ2-3; no reliable D call. Germline V gene data show CDR1 as SGHRS and CDR2 as YFSETQ. The V gene lost 3 bases and the J gene lost 4 bases, with 9 bases spanning the gap. This CDR3 contains 13 residues. CDR3 coding DNA: TGCGCCAGCAGCTCTTTTTCGCCAGATACGCAGTATTTT. Amino acids: CASSSFSPDTQYF.

A remark on this clone: With a much larger clone just one base away, this may be a read error. The chain has TRBV6-1 and TRBJ2-1; D is unclear. Germline assignment: CDR1 MNHNS and CDR2 SASEGT. This CDR3 spans 12 amino acids. With 3 bases removed from V and 2 bases from J, the gap between germline ends came to 2 bases. The CDR3 bases are TGTGCCAGCAGTGAGCCCTACAATGAGCAGTTCTTC. Translation gives CASSEPYNEQFF.

This clone came up a few times. This chain joins TRBV2 and TRBJ2-7; TRBD1 agrees at 10 bases. V lost 8 bases, J lost 2 bases, and 6 bases stayed unmatched. CDR1 is SNHLY and CDR2 is FYNNEI in the germline V gene. The CDR3 spans 14 residues. CDR3 in amino acids: CASHDGTGAYEQYF. For the CDR3, the DNA is TGTGCCAGCCACGACGGGACAGGGGCCTACGAGCAGTACTTC. Drawing the rest from reference TRBV2 and TRBJ2-7, the complete variable domain is EPEVTQTPSHQVTQMGQEVILRCVPISNHLYFYWYRQILGQKVEFLVSFYNNEISEKSEIFDDQFSVERPDGSNFTLKIRSTKLEDSAMYFCASHDGTGAYEQYFGPGTRLTVT.

The chain couples TRBV7-9 to TRBJ1-1; weak D call: TRBD1 (5 bases). With 5 bases removed from V and 4 bases from J, the gap between germline ends came to 8 bases. The CDR3 extends over 12 amino acids. Germline assignment: CDR1 SEHNR and CDR2 FQNEAQ (reference sequence). The CDR3 reads CASSRDSTEAFF. The CDR3 DNA reads as TGTGCCAGCAGCCGAGACAGCACTGAAGCTTTCTTT.

The chain joins TRBV27 to TRBJ2-1; D gene unclear. V lost 3 bases and J lost 4, with 10 bases in between. The germline gives CDR1 MNHEY, CDR2 SMNVEV (reference sequence). CDR3 length: 14 residues. Here the CDR3 DNA reads TGTGCCAGCAGTTTGGTCCAACGGTACAATGAGCAGTTCTTC. It codes for CASSLVQRYNEQFF.

This clone was counted between two and nine times. CDR3 DNA sequence: TGTGCCAGCAGCCAAAGGGGGCCTAGCGGGGGGATCACAGATACGCAGTATTTT. Protein: CASSQRGPSGGITDTQYF. V is TRBV4-2 and J is TRBJ2-3; 11 bases map to TRBD2. The ends lost 2 bases at V and 2 bases at J; junction bases unmatched: 9. This CDR3 has 18 residues. CDR1 and CDR2 (germline): LGHNA, YNFKEQ.

The chain has TRBV5-4 and TRBJ2-1; 9 positions agree with TRBD2. The CDR3 runs to 14 residues. The J segment lost 5 bases and the V segment lost 2 bases, leaving 2 bases of the junction unmatched. The germline V gene encodes CDR1 SGHNT and CDR2 YYREEE (reference sequence). CDR3 protein: CASSFSGGHNEQFF. CDR3 in DNA: TGTGCCAGCAGCTTTAGCGGGGGCCACAATGAGCAGTTCTTC. Full variable domain (remainder filled in from reference TRBV5-4 and TRBJ2-1): ETGVTQSPTHLIKTRGQQVTLRCSSQSGHNTVSWYQQALGQGPQFIFQYYREEENGRGNFPPRFSGLQFPNYSSELNVNALELDDSALYLCASSFSGGHNEQFFGPGTRLTVL.

This clone was counted ten times or more. The chain uses TRBV5-4 and TRBJ2-5, with TRBD2 matching over 9 bases. The end of the DNA fits TRBJ2-7 better, so the J call may be wrong. The CDR3 contains 13 residues. Germline V CDR1 and CDR2: SGHNT, YYREEE (reference sequence). For the CDR3, the DNA is TGTGCCAGCCGGCTGGAGCGGGAGGACGAGCAGTACTTC. Translated: CASRLEREDEQYF.

This clone was seen only a few times. The chain employs TRBV6-5 and TRBJ1-4; D is unclear. The CDR3 covers 16 residues. V gave up 4 bases and J gave up 0 bases, with 12 bases separating them. Per germline, CDR1 MNHEY and CDR2 SVGAGI. The CDR3 sequence: CASSSVNPATNEKLFF. The CDR3 region has the DNA TGTGCCAGCAGTTCAGTAAATCCGGCAACTAATGAAAAACTGTTTTTT.

The chain uses TRBV7-7 and TRBJ2-3, with TRBD1 as a possible D gene (6 bases). CDR1 SSHAT and CDR2 FNYEAQ come from the germline V gene (reference sequence). This CDR3 is built from 14 residues. The V gene lost 5 bases and the J gene lost 2 bases, with 11 bases spanning the gap. CDR3 DNA sequence: TGTGCCAGCAGCCCTGGACAGCCCACAGATACGCAGTATTTT. Translating it yields CASSPGQPTDTQYF. The complete variable domain, with remaining parts taken from reference TRBV7-7 and TRBJ2-3, reads GAGVSQSPRYKVTKRGQDVTLRCDPISSHATLYWYQQALGQGPEFLTYFNYEAQPDKSGLPSDRFSAERPEGSISTLTIQRTEQRDSAMYRCASSPGQPTDTQYFGPGTRLTVL.

J is TRBJ2-7 and V is TRBV2; TRBD2 is a possible D gene (6 bases). The CDR3 loop spans 15 amino acids. Germline lookup yields CDR1 SNHLY and CDR2 FYNNEI. Trimming left V 3 bases short and J 6 bases short, with 18 bases between. CDR3: CASSDSQRVTGEQYF. The CDR3 DNA is TGTGCCAGCAGTGACTCACAGCGGGTCACGGGCGAGCAGTACTTC.

Here the CDR3 DNA reads TGTGCCAGCAGCCCCGTCCACTACGAGCAGTACTTC. It encodes CASSPVHYEQYF. The J gene is TRBJ2-7, the V gene TRBV6-6; D is uncertain. CDR3 size: 12 residues. Deletions cut 6 bases from V and 3 bases from J, with 9 bases between. Germline V CDR1 and CDR2: MNHNY, SVGAGI (reference sequence).

The genes are TRBV7-2 and TRBJ2-7; 9 nucleotides match TRBD2. This CDR3 contains 17 residues. Germline lookup yields CDR1 SGHTA and CDR2 FQGNSA. Trimming cost V 1 base and J 2 bases; bases outside gene matches: 9. In DNA, the CDR3 is TGTGCCAGCAGCTTAGGGGGGCTAGCGGGAAAAACCTACGAGCAGTACTTC. Translated: CASSLGGLAGKTYEQYF.

This clone has a handful of counts. V is TRBV29-1 and J is TRBJ1-2; 7 bases agree with TRBD1. The CDR3 has 12 residues. CDR1 is SQVTM, CDR2 ANQGSEA, per germline. With 5 bases clipped from V and 6 bases from J, the junction kept 6 bases outside the gene matches. The CDR3 reads CSVSGQSHGYTF. The CDR3 nucleotides are TGCAGCGTTTCGGGACAGTCCCATGGCTACACCTTC.

This clone was observed a handful of times. The CDR3 bases are TGTGCTAGTGGTTTGGTACTAGGGACAGACTCCTACGAGCAGTACTTC. This translates into CASGLVLGTDSYEQYF. The chain uses TRBV12-5 and TRBJ2-7, with 7 bases aligning to TRBD1. V was clipped by 0 bases and J by 0 bases; unmatched bases: 5. Germline assignment: CDR1 LGHNT and CDR2 FRNRAP. The CDR3 loop spans 16 amino acids.

A word on this clone: Within the sample, other DNA sequences also encode this same CDR3. V gene TRBV18 combines with J gene TRBJ2-5; D may be TRBD1 (5 bases). Germline V gene lookup returns CDR1 KGHSH and CDR2 LQKENI. Trimming cost V 2 bases and J 0 bases, with 7 bases left between them. This CDR3 is built from 14 residues. CDR3 DNA: TGTGCCAGCTCACCAGACAGAAACCAAGAGACCCAGTACTTC. Its translation is CASSPDRNQETQYF. Full variable domain (missing parts from reference TRBV18 and TRBJ2-5): NAGVMQNPRHLVRRRGQEARLRCSPMKGHSHVYWYRQLPEEGLKFMVYLQKENIIDESGMPKERFSAEFPKEGPSILRIQQVVRGDSAAYFCASSPDRNQETQYFGPGTRLLVL.

The chain uses TRBV18 and TRBJ2-7; D gene unclear. Trimming shortened V by 5 bases and J by 5 bases, and 7 bases separated the two germline ends. CDR3 size: 11 residues. Germline values: CDR1 KGHSH, CDR2 LQKENI. The CDR3 region has the DNA TGTGCCAGCTCATCCCCGAACGAGCAGTACTTC. It codes for CASSSPNEQYF.